These T cell receptor beta chains were read from a single sample in a study of CD4 T cells in relation to SARS-CoV-2 and coronaviruses. Using immunoSEQ multiplex PCR, the repertoire was profiled, and TCRdb retains in-frame clones only, with some absent. The data show roughly 57,000 clones, 75% to 90% seen once. Sequencing was done on a sample of memory CD4+ T cells from PBMCs. Receptor source: a human donor in good health. The CDR3 runs from the conserved cysteine through the conserved F or W. The D gene is left open where the match is weak. Rows give clone size only sometimes, using once, few, many, or a class for an expanded clone.

V	size	D	J	CDR3	DNA
TRBV28	few	NA	TRBJ1-2	CASSLRPLRGYGYTF	TGTGCCAGCAGTTTACGCCCCCTCAGGGGCTATGGCTACACCTTC
TRBV27	NA	TRBD1	TRBJ2-2	CASSALTGANTGELFF	TGTGCCAGCAGTGCCTTGACAGGGGCGAACACCGGGGAGCTGTTTTTT
TRBV6-1	NA	TRBD1	TRBJ1-1	CASSEETGRTEAFF	TGTGCCAGCAGTGAAGAGACAGGGAGGACTGAAGCTTTCTTT
TRBV12-3/TRBV12-4	NA	NA	TRBJ2-2	CASRLRATGELFF	TGTGCCAGCAGGCTGCGGGCGACCGGGGAGCTGTTTTTT
TRBV28	NA	TRBD1	TRBJ2-7	CASTDRGHGEQYF	TGTGCCAGCACCGACAGGGGGCACGGCGAGCAGTACTTC
TRBV7-6	NA	NA	TRBJ2-3	CASSLDSRSSTDTQYF	TGTGCCAGCAGCTTAGATAGCAGATCTAGCACAGATACGCAGTATTTT
TRBV5-6	NA	NA	TRBJ2-1	CASSLLGMGLNYNEQFF	TGTGCCAGCAGCTTGTTGGGGATGGGACTCAACTACAATGAGCAGTTCTTC
TRBV5-1	NA	NA	TRBJ1-6	CASSLVSGRYNSPLHF	TGCGCCAGCAGCTTGGTTTCCGGGCGGTATAATTCACCCCTCCACTTT
TRBV7-2	once	NA	TRBJ1-6	CASSYNLNSPLHF	TGTGCCAGCAGCTACAATCTTAATTCACCCCTCCACTTT
TRBV24-1	NA	TRBD1	TRBJ2-3	CATSDLGTGSSASTDTQYF	TGTGCCACCAGTGATTTGGGGACAGGGTCATCTGCTAGCACAGATACGCAGTATTTT
TRBV5-1	NA	NA	TRBJ2-3	CASSLPGTTDTQYF	TGCGCCAGCAGCTTGCCAGGGACCACAGATACGCAGTATTTT
TRBV25-1	NA	TRBD1	TRBJ2-3	CASSVGDRGFGTDTQYF	TGTGCCAGCAGTGTCGGGGACAGGGGGTTTGGTACAGATACGCAGTATTTT
TRBV9	once	TRBD1	TRBJ2-6	CASSPPGTGGSGANVLTF	TGTGCCAGCAGCCCACCCGGGACAGGGGGCTCTGGGGCCAACGTCCTGACTTTC
TRBV2	NA	NA	TRBJ2-2	CASSADINTGELFF	TGTGCCAGCAGTGCGGACATCAACACCGGGGAGCTGTTTTTT
TRBV7-8	NA	NA	TRBJ2-1	CASSKPRSGAHNEQFF	TGTGCCAGCAGCAAACCACGGTCCGGAGCCCACAATGAGCAGTTCTTC
TRBV6-1	NA	NA	TRBJ2-5	CASRSVREKTETQYF	TGTGCCAGCAGATCCGTCCGTGAGAAAACAGAGACCCAGTACTTC
TRBV12-2	NA	NA	TRBJ1-2	CASRSRDRAGRGYTF	TGTGCAAGTCGCTCCCGAGACAGGGCAGGTCGAGGCTACACCTTC
TRBV6-5	NA	TRBD1	TRBJ1-2	CASIRQGEGGYTF	TGTGCCAGTATCCGACAGGGCGAGGGCGGCTACACCTTC
TRBV27	NA	NA	TRBJ1-2	CASRGGQYYGYTF	TGTGCCAGCAGGGGGGGGCAGTACTATGGCTACACCTTC
TRBV7-6	NA	NA	TRBJ1-6	CASSPQDNSPLHF	TGTGCCAGCAGCCCGCAAGATAATTCACCCCTCCACTTT
TRBV30	NA	TRBD2	TRBJ2-5	CAWATGTSPQETQYF	TGTGCCTGGGCTACCGGGACTAGCCCCCAAGAGACCCAGTACTTC
TRBV3-1/TRBV3-2	once	TRBD1	TRBJ2-3	CASRRTGDNADTQYF	TGTGCCAGCCGTAGGACAGGGGATAATGCAGATACGCAGTATTTT
TRBV7-9	NA	NA	TRBJ2-3	CASSLEREAQYF	TGTGCCAGCAGCTTAGAGAGGGAGGCGCAGTATTTT
TRBV5-1	NA	NA	TRBJ1-1	CASSLGQRHTEAFF	TGCGCCAGCAGCTTGGGACAGAGACACACTGAAGCTTTCTTT
TRBV6-5	NA	TRBD1	TRBJ2-7	CASKIGQGVGYEQYF	TGTGCCAGCAAGATCGGACAGGGAGTAGGGTACGAGCAGTACTTC
TRBV6-6	NA	NA	TRBJ1-1	CASSYSTRRDTEAFF	TGTGCCAGCAGTTACTCGACCCGTAGGGACACTGAAGCTTTCTTT
TRBV5-1	NA	NA	TRBJ2-7	CASSTGDSAGEQYF	TGCGCCAGCAGCACGGGGGACTCCGCGGGCGAGCAGTACTTC
TRBV6-1	NA	NA	TRBJ2-1	CASSEGLYNEQFF	TGTGCCAGCAGTGAAGGGCTCTACAATGAGCAGTTCTTC
TRBV28	NA	NA	TRBJ1-2	CASSAQRQQGHYGYTF	TGTGCCAGCAGTGCACAACGACAGCAGGGTCACTATGGCTACACCTTC
TRBV2	NA	NA	TRBJ1-2	CASSPGGGNYGYTF	TGTGCCAGCAGTCCTGGGGGGGGGAACTATGGCTACACCTTC
TRBV19	NA	TRBD2	TRBJ2-1	CASRQLAGVLYEQFF	TGTGCCAGTAGGCAACTAGCGGGAGTTTTGTATGAGCAGTTCTTC
TRBV3-1/TRBV3-2	NA	NA	TRBJ1-2	CASSLDAGGYTF	TGTGCCAGCAGCCTTGACGCCGGGGGCTACACCTTC
TRBV7-3	NA	NA	TRBJ2-3	CASSLKLAGRTDTQYF	TGTGCCAGCAGCTTAAAACTGGCGGGACGCACAGATACGCAGTATTTT
TRBV19	NA	TRBD2	TRBJ2-1	CASVPSGRINEQFF	TGTGCCAGTGTACCTAGCGGGAGAATCAATGAGCAGTTCTTC
TRBV29-1	NA	NA	TRBJ2-1	CSARRGAGANEQFF	TGCAGCGCCAGAAGAGGGGCGGGGGCCAATGAGCAGTTCTTC
TRBV6-5	NA	TRBD2	TRBJ2-1	CASSKGLANNEQFF	TGTGCCAGCAGCAAAGGACTAGCCAACAATGAGCAGTTCTTC
TRBV19	once	NA	TRBJ1-1	CASSIRRALSLTEAFF	TGTGCCAGTAGTATAAGAAGGGCTCTCTCACTCACTGAAGCTTTCTTT
TRBV5-1	NA	TRBD2	TRBJ2-2	CASSPPGGTSFSGELFF	TGCGCCAGCAGCCCACCGGGGGGGACTAGTTTCTCCGGGGAGCTGTTTTTT
TRBV5-1	NA	NA	TRBJ2-5	CASSLESLPTQYF	TGCGCCAGCAGCTTGGAATCATTGCCGACCCAGTACTTC